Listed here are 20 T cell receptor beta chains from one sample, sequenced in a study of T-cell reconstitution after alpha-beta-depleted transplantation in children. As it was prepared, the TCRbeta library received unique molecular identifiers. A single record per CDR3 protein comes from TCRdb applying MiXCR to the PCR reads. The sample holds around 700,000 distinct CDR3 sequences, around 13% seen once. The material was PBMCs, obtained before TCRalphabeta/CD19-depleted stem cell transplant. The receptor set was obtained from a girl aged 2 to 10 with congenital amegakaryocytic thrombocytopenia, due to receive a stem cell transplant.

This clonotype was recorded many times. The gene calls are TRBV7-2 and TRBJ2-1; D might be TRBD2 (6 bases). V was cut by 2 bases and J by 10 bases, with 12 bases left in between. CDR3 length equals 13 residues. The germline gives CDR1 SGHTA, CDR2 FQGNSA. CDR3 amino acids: CASSLTGEWEQFF. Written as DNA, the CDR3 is TGTGCCAGCAGCTTAACGGGGGAGTGGGAGCAGTTCTTC. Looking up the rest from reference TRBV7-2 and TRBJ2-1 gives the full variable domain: GAGVSQSPSNKVTEKGKDVELRCDPISGHTALYWYRQSLGQGLEFLIYFQGNSAPDKSGLPSDRFSAERTGGSVSTLTIQRTQQEDSAVYLCASSLTGEWEQFFGPGTRLTVL.

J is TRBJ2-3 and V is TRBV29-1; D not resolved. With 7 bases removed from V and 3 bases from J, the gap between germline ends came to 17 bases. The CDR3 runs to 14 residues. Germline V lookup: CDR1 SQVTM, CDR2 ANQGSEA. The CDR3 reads CSAEGATGTDTQYF. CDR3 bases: TGCAGCGCCGAAGGCGCAACCGGGACAGATACGCAGTATTTT.

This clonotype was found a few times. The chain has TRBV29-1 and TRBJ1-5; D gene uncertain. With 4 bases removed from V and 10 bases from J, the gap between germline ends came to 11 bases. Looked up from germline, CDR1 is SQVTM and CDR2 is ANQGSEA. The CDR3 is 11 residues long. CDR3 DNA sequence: TGCAGCGTTGGCGATCTGAAACCCCAGCATTTT. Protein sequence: CSVGDLKPQHF.

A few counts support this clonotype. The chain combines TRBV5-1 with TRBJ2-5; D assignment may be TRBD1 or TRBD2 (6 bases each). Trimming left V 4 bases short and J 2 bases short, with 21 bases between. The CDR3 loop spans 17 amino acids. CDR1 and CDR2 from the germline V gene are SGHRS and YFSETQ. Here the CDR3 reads CASSLGLLGGLQETQYF. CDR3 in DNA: TGCGCCAGCAGCCTTGGACTCCTCGGGGGCCTTCAAGAGACCCAGTACTTC.

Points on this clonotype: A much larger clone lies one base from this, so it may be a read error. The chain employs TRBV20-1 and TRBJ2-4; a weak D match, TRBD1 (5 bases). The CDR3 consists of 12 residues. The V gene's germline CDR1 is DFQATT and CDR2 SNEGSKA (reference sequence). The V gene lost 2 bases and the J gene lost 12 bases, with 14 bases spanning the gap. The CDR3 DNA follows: TGCAGTGCTAGATGGGTCGGTGACAGTCAGTACTTC. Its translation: CSARWVGDSQYF.

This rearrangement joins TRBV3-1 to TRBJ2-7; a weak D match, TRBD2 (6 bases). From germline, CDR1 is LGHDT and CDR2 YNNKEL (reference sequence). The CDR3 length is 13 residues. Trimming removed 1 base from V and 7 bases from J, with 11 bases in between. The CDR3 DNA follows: TGTGCCAGCAGCCAAGCAAGGGCGGGAGAGCAGTACTTC. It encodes CASSQARAGEQYF.

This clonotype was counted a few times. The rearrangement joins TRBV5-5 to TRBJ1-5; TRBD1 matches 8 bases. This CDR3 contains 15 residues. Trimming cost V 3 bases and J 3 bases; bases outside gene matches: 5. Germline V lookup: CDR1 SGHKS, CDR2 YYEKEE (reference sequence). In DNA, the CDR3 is TGTGCCAGCAGCTGGAGACAGGGGTTCAATCAGCCCCAGCATTTT. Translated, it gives CASSWRQGFNQPQHF.

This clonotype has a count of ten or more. The DNA of the CDR3 is TGCGCCAGCAGCCCAAGACTAGCGGGAACCCTCCAAGAGACCCAGTACTTC. Amino acids: CASSPRLAGTLQETQYF. The chain carries TRBV5-1 and TRBJ2-5; TRBD2 agrees at 11 bases. The length of the CDR3 is 17 residues. The junction had 9 bases not matched to a gene; V was cut back by 4 bases and J by 1 base. Germline V gene data show CDR1 as SGHRS and CDR2 as YFSETQ.

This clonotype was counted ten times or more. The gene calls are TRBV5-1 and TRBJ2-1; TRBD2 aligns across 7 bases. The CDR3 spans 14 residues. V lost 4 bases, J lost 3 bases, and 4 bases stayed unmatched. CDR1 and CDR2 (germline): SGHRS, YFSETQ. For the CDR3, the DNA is TGCGCCAGCAGCGCCGGGACTAACTACAATGAGCAGTTCTTC. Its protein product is CASSAGTNYNEQFF.

The CDR3 DNA sequence: TGTGCCAGCTCACCAGCTAGCCCACCCACAGATACGCAGTATTTT. This codes for CASSPASPPTDTQYF. V is TRBV18 and J is TRBJ2-3; maybe TRBD2 (5 bases). Germline V gene data show CDR1 as KGHSH and CDR2 as LQKENI. The V end was cut by 2 bases, the J end by 2 bases, with 11 bases between. The CDR3 spans 15 residues. Full variable domain (missing parts from reference TRBV18 and TRBJ2-3): NAGVMQNPRHLVRRRGQEARLRCSPMKGHSHVYWYRQLPEEGLKFMVYLQKENIIDESGMPKERFSAEFPKEGPSILRIQQVVRGDSAAYFCASSPASPPTDTQYFGPGTRLTVL.

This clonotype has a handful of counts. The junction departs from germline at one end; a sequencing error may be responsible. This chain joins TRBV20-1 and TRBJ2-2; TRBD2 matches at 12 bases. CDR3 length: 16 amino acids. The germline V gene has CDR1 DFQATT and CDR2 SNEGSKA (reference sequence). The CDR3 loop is CCARPFLAGGAGELFF. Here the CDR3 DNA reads TGCTGTGCCCGGCCTTTTCTAGCGGGAGGGGCCGGGGAGCTGTTTTTT.

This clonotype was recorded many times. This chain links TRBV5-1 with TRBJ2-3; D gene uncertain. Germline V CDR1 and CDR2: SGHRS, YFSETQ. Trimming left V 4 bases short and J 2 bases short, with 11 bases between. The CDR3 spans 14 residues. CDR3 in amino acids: CASSQSEPTDTQYF. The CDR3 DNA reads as TGCGCCAGCAGCCAAAGCGAACCCACAGATACGCAGTATTTT. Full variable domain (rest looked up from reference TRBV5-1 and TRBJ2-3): KAGVTQTPRYLIKTRGQQVTLSCSPISGHRSVSWYQQTPGQGLQFLFEYFSETQRNKGNFPGRFSGRQFSNSRSEMNVSTLELGDSALYLCASSQSEPTDTQYFGPGTRLTVL.

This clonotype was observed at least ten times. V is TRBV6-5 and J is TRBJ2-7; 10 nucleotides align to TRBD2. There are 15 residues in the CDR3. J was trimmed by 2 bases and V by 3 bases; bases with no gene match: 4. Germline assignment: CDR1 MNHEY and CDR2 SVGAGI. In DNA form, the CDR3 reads TGTGCCAGCAGTTATAGACTAGCGGGTGCCTACGAGCAGTACTTC. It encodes CASSYRLAGAYEQYF.

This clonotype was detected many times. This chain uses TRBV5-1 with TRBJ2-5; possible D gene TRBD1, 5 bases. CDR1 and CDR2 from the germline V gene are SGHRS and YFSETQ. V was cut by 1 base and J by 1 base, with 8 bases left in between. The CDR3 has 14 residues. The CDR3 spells CASSLRGFQETQYF. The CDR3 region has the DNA TGCGCCAGCAGCTTGAGGGGATTCCAAGAGACCCAGTACTTC.

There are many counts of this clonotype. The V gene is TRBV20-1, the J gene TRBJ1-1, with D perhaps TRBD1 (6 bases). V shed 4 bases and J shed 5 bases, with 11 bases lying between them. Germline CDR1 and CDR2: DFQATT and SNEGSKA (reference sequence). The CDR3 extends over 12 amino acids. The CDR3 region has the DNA TGCAGTGCTATACAGGGAGAAACTGAAGCTTTCTTT. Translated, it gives CSAIQGETEAFF.

CDR3 sequence: CATSTRTSGTDTQYF. The CDR3 region has the DNA TGTGCCACCAGCACGCGGACTAGCGGCACAGATACGCAGTATTTT. The chain uses TRBV15 and TRBJ2-3; 9 nucleotides align to TRBD2. The CDR3 length is 15 residues. The ends lost 4 bases at V and 1 base at J; junction bases unmatched: 3. The germline gives CDR1 LNHNV, CDR2 YYDKDF (reference sequence).

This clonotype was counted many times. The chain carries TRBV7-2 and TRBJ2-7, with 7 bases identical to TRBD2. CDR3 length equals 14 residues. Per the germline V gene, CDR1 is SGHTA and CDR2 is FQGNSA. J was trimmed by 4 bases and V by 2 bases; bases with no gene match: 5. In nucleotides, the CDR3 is TGTGCCAGCAGCTTAAAACGGGAGGTGTACGAGCAGTACTTC. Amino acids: CASSLKREVYEQYF. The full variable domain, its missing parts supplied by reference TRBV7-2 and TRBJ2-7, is GAGVSQSPSNKVTEKGKDVELRCDPISGHTALYWYRQSLGQGLEFLIYFQGNSAPDKSGLPSDRFSAERTGGSVSTLTIQRTQQEDSAVYLCASSLKREVYEQYFGPGTRLTVT.

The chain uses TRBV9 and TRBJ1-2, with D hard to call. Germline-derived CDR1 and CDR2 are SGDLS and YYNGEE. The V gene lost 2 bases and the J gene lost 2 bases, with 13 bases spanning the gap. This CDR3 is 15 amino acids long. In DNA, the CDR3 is TGTGCCAGCAGCGTGGACCGTCCGCGGAACTATGGCTACACCTTC. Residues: CASSVDRPRNYGYTF.

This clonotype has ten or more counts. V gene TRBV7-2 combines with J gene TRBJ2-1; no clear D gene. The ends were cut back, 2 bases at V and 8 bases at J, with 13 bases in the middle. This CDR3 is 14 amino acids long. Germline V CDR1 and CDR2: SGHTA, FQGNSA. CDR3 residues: CASSLRASGYEQFF. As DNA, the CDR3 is TGTGCCAGCAGCTTAAGGGCCTCGGGCTATGAGCAGTTCTTC.

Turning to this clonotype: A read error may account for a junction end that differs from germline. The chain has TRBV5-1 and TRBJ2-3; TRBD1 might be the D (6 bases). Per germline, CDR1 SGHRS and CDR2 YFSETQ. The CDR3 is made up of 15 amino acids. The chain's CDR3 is CASSLPGQPTDTQFF. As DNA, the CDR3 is TGCGCCAGCAGCTTGCCGGGACAACCCACAGATACGCAGTTTTTT.